This T cell receptor (beta chain) was recovered during a study of T cells in localized non-small cell lung cancer. This CDR3 contains 18 residues. The germline CDR1 and CDR2 sequences are LNHDA and SQIVND (reference sequence). Unmatched junction bases numbered 5, after V lost 5 bases and J lost 1 base. The data were produced by immunoSEQ multiplex PCR, yet TCRdb's version contains in-frame clones alone and is incomplete. Here the sample spans tens of thousands of clones, more than 75% being singletons. Sequenced material: peripheral blood, taken before any cancer treatment. The chain joins TRBV19 to TRBJ2-4, with 16 nucleotides matching TRBD2. The TCR comes from a woman aged 35-75 years with stage I squamous cell lung carcinoma. The CDR3 protein is CASSLGTSGGAAKNIQYF. The DNA for the CDR3 is TGTGCCAGTAGTCTCGGGACTAGCGGGGGGGCGGCCAAAAACATTCAGTACTTC.